This T cell receptor (beta chain) was identified in a study of OX40 agonist ivuxolimab in advanced cancers. As for this clone: The antigen remains undetermined.

Germline CDR1 reads SGHTA; CDR2 reads FQGNSA. V was shortened by 5 bases and J by 0 bases, with 18 bases between the two germline ends. The CDR3 totals 17 residues. Broader study findings: Patients with a partial response at 0.1-3.0 mg/kg had among the lowest clonal expansion. Among some nonresponders, normalized T-cell clonal expansion was also low. CD8+ T cells averaged more expanded clones than CD4+.

Method: immunoSEQ multiplex PCR; TCRdb's copy keeps in-frame clones and lacks some. The sample includes tens of thousands of clones, over 75% of them seen just once. The TCR comes from an adult with an advanced solid tumor such as melanoma, head and neck, liver or kidney cancer. The sequencing here drew on CD4+ or CD8+ T cells sorted from blood, taken in a trial of the OX40 agonist ivuxolimab. The genes are TRBV7-2 and TRBJ2-3; D is unclear. The DNA of the CDR3 is TGTGCCAGCAGCGCTGCATGGCGGACCCTTAGCACAGATACGCAGTATTTT. Translated: CASSAAWRTLSTDTQYF.